This entry lists 3 T cell receptor beta chains sequenced from one sample in a study of cytomegalovirus exposure and HLA in healthy donors. The PCR contained 60 Vbeta and 13 Jbeta primers. Some clones are missing from TCRdb's copy, which holds only in-frame ones; the method was immunoSEQ multiplex PCR. The repertoire has about 190,000 clones, 70% to 85% of them found once; the top ten carry about 3%. Sequenced input: PBMCs. The receptors were gathered from a man aged 35-49 years in good health and CMV-seropositive.

This clone was observed a handful of times. The rearrangement uses TRBV5-1 and TRBJ2-5; 7 bases line up with TRBD2. From germline, CDR1 is SGHRS and CDR2 YFSETQ. With 0 bases clipped from V and 4 bases from J, the junction kept 0 bases outside the gene matches. CDR3 length equals 13 residues. The CDR3 region has the DNA TGCGCCAGCAGCTTGGCTAGCGGAGAGACCCAGTACTTC. Encoded protein: CASSLASGETQYF.

This sequence joins TRBV5-1 and TRBJ1-4, with TRBD1 matching over 7 bases. Germline-derived CDR1 and CDR2 are SGHRS and YFSETQ. CDR3 length equals 15 residues. V shed 1 base, J shed 8 bases, and the junction held 8 bases outside the gene matches. In DNA form, the CDR3 reads TGCGCCAGCAGCTTGCCGACAGGGTCGAGCGAAAAACTGTTTTTT. This sequence encodes CASSLPTGSSEKLFF.

This clone was recorded a few times. This sequence joins TRBV4-2 and TRBJ2-3, with a possible D match to TRBD1 (6 bases). Germline CDR1 is LGHNA and CDR2 is YNFKEQ. Trimming removed 3 bases from V and 2 bases from J, with 12 bases in between. CDR3 length: 15 residues. This CDR3 reads CASSQDSTNTDTQYF. Written as DNA, the CDR3 is TGTGCCAGCAGCCAGGACAGTACGAACACAGATACGCAGTATTTT.